This T cell receptor beta chain comes out of a study of human T cells and chemical hapten exposure. This clonotype appeared a few times. Antigen specificity is unknown. The CDR3 runs to 13 residues. V was clipped by 8 bases and J by 7 bases; unmatched bases: 8. The germline V gene encodes CDR1 SEHNR and CDR2 FQNEAQ (reference sequence). Study-wide results and caveats: Positive correlation was observed between PT1 expanded TCR counts and patch test score. No shift was seen in TCRs above 1 in 1000 frequency with DPC sensitization. The formation of large CDR3 similarity clusters by expanded TCRs significantly exceeded that of controls.

One entry per CDR3 protein, called by TCRdb with MiXCR from the RACE reads. The sample includes a few hundred thousand distinct CDR3 sequences, 8.6% of them seen just once. Time point here: pre-sensitization, week 0. Specified treatment: therapeutic diphenylcyclopropenone sensitization with weekly scalp DPC. This chain connects TRBV7-9 to TRBJ1-2; 9 bases are a match to TRBD1. This receptor was obtained from a woman aged 35 to 49 with alopecia areata. Some clones in this sample may be carry-over from other donors' samples. This specimen consisted of whole blood, obtained in connection with sensitization to the hapten diphenylcyclopropenone (DPC). The CDR3 bases are TGTGCCAGCGGACGGGACAGGGCATCTGGCTACACCTTC. As protein: CASGRDRASGYTF.